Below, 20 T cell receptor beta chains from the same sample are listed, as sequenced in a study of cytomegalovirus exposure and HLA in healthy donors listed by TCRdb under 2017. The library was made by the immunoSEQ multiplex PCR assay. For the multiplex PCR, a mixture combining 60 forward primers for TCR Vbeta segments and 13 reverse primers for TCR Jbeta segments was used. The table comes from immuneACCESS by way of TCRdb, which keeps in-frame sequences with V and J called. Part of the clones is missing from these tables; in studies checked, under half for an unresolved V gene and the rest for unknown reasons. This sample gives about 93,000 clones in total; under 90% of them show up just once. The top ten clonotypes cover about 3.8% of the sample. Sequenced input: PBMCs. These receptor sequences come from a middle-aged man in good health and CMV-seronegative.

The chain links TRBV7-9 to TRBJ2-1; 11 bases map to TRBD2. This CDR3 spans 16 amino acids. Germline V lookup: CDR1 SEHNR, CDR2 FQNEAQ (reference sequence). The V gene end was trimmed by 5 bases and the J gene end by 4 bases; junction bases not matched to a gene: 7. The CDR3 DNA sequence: TGTGCCAGCAGCCGACTAGCGGGGAGCTTTTACAATGAGCAGTTCTTC. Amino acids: CASSRLAGSFYNEQFF.

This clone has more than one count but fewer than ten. CDR3 sequence (DNA): TGTGCCAGCACTCCCAGCGGGACAGATACGCAGTATTTT. Protein sequence: CASTPSGTDTQYF. The chain is built from TRBV28 and TRBJ2-3; D possibly corresponds to TRBD2 (6 bases). CDR1 is MDHEN, CDR2 SYDVKM, per germline. The V and J ends lost 7 bases and 3 bases respectively, with 11 bases between them. This CDR3 is built from 13 residues.

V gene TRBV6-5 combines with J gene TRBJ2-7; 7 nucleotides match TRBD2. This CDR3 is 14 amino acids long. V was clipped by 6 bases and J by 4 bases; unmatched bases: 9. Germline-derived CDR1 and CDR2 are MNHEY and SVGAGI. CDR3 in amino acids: CASSPAGGGYEQYF. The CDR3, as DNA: TGTGCCAGCAGCCCCGCAGGCGGGGGATACGAGCAGTACTTC.

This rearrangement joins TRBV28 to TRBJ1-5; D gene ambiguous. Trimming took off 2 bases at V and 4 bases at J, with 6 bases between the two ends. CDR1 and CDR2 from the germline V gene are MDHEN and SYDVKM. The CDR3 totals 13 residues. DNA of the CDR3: TGTGCCAGCAGTTTACAGGCTAATCAGCCCCAGCATTTT. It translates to CASSLQANQPQHF.

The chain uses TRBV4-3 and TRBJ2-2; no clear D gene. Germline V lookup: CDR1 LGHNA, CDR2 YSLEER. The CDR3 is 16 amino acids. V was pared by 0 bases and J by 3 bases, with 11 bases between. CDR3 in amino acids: CASSQDTPRHTGELFF. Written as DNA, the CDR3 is TGCGCCAGCAGCCAAGATACCCCTAGACACACCGGGGAGCTGTTTTTT.

CDR3 coding DNA: TGTGCCAGCAGCTTAGGTGGCATAAACACAGATACGCAGTATTTT. Amino acids: CASSLGGINTDTQYF. The V gene is TRBV11-3, the J gene TRBJ2-3, with no clear D. This CDR3 contains 15 residues. V was trimmed by 1 base and J by 2 bases, leaving 10 bases between them. Germline CDR1 SGHNT, CDR2 YENEEA.

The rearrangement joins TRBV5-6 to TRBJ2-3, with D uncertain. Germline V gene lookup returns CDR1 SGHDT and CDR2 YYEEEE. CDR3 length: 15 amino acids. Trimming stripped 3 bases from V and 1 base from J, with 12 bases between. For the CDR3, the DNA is TGTGCCAGCAGCTCGTTTGGGCCCGGCACAGATACGCAGTATTTT. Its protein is CASSSFGPGTDTQYF. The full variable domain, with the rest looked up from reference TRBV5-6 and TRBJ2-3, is DAGVTQSPTHLIKTRGQQVTLRCSPKSGHDTVSWYQQALGQGPQFIFQYYEEEERQRGNFPDRFSGHQFPNYSSELNVNALLLGDSALYLCASSSFGPGTDTQYFGPGTRLTVL.

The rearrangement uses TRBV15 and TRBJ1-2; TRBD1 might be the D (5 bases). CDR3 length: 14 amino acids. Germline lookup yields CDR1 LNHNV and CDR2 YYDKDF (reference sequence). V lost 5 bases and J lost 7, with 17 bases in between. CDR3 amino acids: CATSGGVQGLGYTF. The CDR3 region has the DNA TGTGCCACCAGCGGCGGGGTCCAGGGTCTTGGCTACACCTTC. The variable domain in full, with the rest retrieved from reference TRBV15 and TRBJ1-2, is DAMVIQNPRYQVTQFGKPVTLSCSQTLNHNVMYWYQQKSSQAPKLLFHYYDKDFNNEADTPDNFQSRRPNTSFCFLDIRSPGLGDTAMYLCATSGGVQGLGYTFGSGTRLTVV.

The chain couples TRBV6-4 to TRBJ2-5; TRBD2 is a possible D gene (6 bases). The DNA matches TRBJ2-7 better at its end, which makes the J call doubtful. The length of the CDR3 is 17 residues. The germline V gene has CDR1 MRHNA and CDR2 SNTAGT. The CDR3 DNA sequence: TGTGCCAGCAGTGACGGAGGGAAGGTAGCGGAGAACTACGAGCAGTACTTC. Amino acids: CASSDGGKVAENYEQYF.

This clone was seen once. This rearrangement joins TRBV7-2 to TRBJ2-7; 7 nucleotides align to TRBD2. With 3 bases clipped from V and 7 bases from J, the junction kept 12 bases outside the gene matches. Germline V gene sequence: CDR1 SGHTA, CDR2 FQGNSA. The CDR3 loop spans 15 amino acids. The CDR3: CASSFLGEAGEEQYF. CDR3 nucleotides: TGTGCCAGCAGCTTTTTGGGCGAGGCGGGAGAGGAGCAGTACTTC.

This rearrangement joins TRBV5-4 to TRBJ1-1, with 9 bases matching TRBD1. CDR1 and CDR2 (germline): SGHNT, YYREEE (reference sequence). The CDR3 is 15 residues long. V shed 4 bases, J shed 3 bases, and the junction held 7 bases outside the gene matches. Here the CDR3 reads CASSPPGQGHTEAFF. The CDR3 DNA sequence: TGTGCCAGCAGCCCGCCGGGACAGGGTCACACTGAAGCTTTCTTT.

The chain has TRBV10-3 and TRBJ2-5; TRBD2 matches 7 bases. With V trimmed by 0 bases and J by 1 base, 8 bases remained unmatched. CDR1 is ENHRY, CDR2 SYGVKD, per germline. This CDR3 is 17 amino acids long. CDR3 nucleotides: TGTGCCATCAGTGAGTCGGGGGAGGGTATGCCCCAAGAGACCCAGTACTTC. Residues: CAISESGEGMPQETQYF.

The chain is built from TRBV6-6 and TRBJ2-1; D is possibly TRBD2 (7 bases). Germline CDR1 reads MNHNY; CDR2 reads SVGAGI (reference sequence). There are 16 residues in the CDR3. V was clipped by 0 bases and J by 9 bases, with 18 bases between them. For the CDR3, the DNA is TGTGCCAGCAGTTACTCGATGGGAGGGGGGCCGGGTGAGCAGTTCTTC. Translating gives CASSYSMGGGPGEQFF.

The CDR3 bases are TGCAGCGTTGATACGTCGGGACAGGGCACTGAAGCTTTCTTT. It specifies CSVDTSGQGTEAFF. The chain combines TRBV29-1 with TRBJ1-1, with 9 bases that match TRBD1. In germline, CDR1 is SQVTM, CDR2 ANQGSEA. J was trimmed by 4 bases and V by 3 bases; bases with no gene match: 6. There are 14 residues in the CDR3.

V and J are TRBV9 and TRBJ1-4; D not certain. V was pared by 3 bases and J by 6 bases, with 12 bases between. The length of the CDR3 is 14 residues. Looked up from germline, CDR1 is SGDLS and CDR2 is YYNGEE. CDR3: CASSARGVDEKLFF. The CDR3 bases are TGTGCCAGCAGCGCCCGCGGGGTTGATGAAAAACTGTTTTTT.

CDR3 region: CASSPPGGTEAFF. DNA for the CDR3: TGCGCCAGCAGCCCGCCGGGGGGCACCGAAGCTTTCTTT. The chain has TRBV5-1 and TRBJ1-1, with D maybe TRBD1 (6 bases). The length of the CDR3 is 13 residues. The V gene's germline CDR1 is SGHRS and CDR2 YFSETQ. V gave up 4 bases and J gave up 8 bases, with 15 bases separating them.

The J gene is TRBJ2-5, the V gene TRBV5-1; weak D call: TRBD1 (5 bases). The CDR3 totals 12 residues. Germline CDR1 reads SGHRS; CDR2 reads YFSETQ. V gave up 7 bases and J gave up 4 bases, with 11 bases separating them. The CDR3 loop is CASSPRGETQYF. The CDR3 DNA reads TGCGCCAGCTCTCCAAGGGGAGAGACCCAGTACTTC.

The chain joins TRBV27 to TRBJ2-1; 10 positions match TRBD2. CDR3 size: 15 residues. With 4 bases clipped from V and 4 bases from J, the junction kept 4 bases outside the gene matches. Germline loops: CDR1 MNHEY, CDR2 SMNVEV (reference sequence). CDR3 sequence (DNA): TGTGCCAGCAGTTCACGACTAGCGGGTTACAATGAGCAGTTCTTC. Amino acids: CASSSRLAGYNEQFF.

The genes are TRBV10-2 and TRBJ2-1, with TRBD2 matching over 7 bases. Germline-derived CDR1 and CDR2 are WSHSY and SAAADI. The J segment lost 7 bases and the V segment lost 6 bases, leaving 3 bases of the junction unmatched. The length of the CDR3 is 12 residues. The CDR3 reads CASRREGNEQFF. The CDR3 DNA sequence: TGCGCCAGCAGGAGGGAGGGGAATGAGCAGTTCTTC.

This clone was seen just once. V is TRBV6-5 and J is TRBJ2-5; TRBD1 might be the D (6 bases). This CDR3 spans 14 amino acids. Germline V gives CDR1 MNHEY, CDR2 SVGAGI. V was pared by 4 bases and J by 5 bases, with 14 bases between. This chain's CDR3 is CASSSWTARETQYF. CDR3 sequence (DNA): TGTGCCAGCAGTTCCTGGACAGCCCGGGAGACCCAGTACTTC.